The 5 T cell receptor beta chains reported below all come from one sample, sequenced in a study of shared clonotypes between healthy human individuals. Sequencing was performed with immunoSEQ multiplex PCR; in TCRdb, only in-frame clones are kept and a portion is missing. The profile shows over 1.5 million clones, approximately 98% of them singletons. The specimen was naive CD4+ T cells sorted from blood. The subset denotes: CD45RA+ positively selected. Every receptor here comes from a man aged 25-45 years in good health.

The CDR3 region has the DNA TGTGCCAGCAGTACCGGGAACTCCGAGCAGTACTTC. It codes for CASSTGNSEQYF. The chain is built from TRBV6-5 and TRBJ2-7, with a tentative D call TRBD2 (5 bases). Trimming removed 5 bases at V and 6 bases at J, with 11 bases between. CDR3 size: 12 residues. Germline lookup yields CDR1 MNHEY and CDR2 SVGAGI.

The chain has TRBV10-3 and TRBJ1-1; the D is unclear. The CDR3 totals 13 residues. CDR1 ENHRY and CDR2 SYGVKD come from the germline V gene. V lost 2 bases and J 1 base, leaving 5 bases between the germline ends. The CDR3 nucleotides are TGTGCCATCAGTGAGAATGGGAACACTGAAGCTTTCTTT. As protein: CAISENGNTEAFF.

The chain recombines TRBV6-1 with TRBJ2-5, with 11 bases that match TRBD2. J was trimmed by 8 bases and V by 4 bases; bases with no gene match: 12. Germline CDR1 is MNHNS and CDR2 is SASEGT. This CDR3 comprises 16 residues. CDR3 nucleotides: TGTGCCAGCAGTGTAATGGGACTAGCGGTTAAGAGAACCCAGTACTTC. Translating it yields CASSVMGLAVKRTQYF.

The chain is built from TRBV5-6 and TRBJ2-5, with D hard to call. The length of the CDR3 is 12 residues. Trimming left V 4 bases short and J 5 bases short, with 9 bases between. The germline V gene has CDR1 SGHDT and CDR2 YYEEEE. For the CDR3, the DNA is TGTGCCAGCAGCCGCGGCAGGGAGACCCAGTACTTC. It translates to CASSRGRETQYF. Full variable domain (rest looked up from reference TRBV5-6 and TRBJ2-5): DAGVTQSPTHLIKTRGQQVTLRCSPKSGHDTVSWYQQALGQGPQFIFQYYEEEERQRGNFPDRFSGHQFPNYSSELNVNALLLGDSALYLCASSRGRETQYFGPGTRLLVL.

This sequence joins TRBV4-1 and TRBJ2-1; 12 nucleotides match TRBD2. J gave up 7 bases and V 1 base, and 11 bases lay outside the gene matches. The CDR3 totals 18 residues. The germline V gene encodes CDR1 MGHRA and CDR2 YSYEKL. The CDR3, as DNA: TGCGCCAGCAGCCAAGTTGGGACTAGCGGGCGACGGGGGAATGAGCAGTTCTTC. Amino acid sequence: CASSQVGTSGRRGNEQFF.